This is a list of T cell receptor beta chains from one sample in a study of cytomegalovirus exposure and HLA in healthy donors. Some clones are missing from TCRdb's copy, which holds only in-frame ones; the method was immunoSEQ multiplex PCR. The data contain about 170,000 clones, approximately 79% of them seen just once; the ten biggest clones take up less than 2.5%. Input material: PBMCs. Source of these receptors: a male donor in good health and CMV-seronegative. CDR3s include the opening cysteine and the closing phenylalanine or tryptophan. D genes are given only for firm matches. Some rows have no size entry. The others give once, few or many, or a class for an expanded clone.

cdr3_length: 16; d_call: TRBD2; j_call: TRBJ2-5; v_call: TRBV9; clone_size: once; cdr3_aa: CASSGGGTSLQETQYF; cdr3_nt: TGTGCCAGCAGCGGAGGAGGGACTAGCTTACAAGAGACCCAGTACTTC
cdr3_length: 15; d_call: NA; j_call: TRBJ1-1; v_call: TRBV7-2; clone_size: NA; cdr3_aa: CASSLALWGEGEAFF; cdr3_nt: TGTGCCAGCAGCTTAGCGCTTTGGGGGGAAGGTGAAGCTTTCTTT
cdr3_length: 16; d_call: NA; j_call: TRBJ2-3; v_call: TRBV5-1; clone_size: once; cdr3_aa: CASSLGPWGHTDTQYF; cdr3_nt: TGCGCCAGCAGCTTGGGGCCGTGGGGGCACACAGATACGCAGTATTTT
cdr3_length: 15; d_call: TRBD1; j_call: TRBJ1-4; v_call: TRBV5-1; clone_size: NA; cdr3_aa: CASSLGQGAKEKLFF; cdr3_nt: TGCGCCAGCAGCTTGGGACAGGGGGCGAAGGAAAAACTGTTTTTT
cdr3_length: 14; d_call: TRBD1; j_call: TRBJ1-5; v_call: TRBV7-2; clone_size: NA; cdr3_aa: CASSLDRGNQPQHF; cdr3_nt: TGTGCCAGCAGCCTCGACAGGGGCAATCAGCCCCAGCATTTT
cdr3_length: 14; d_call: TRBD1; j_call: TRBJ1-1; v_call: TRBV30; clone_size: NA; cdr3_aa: CAWRRDRGLTEAFF; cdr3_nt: TGTGCCTGGAGGAGGGACAGGGGGCTAACTGAAGCTTTCTTT
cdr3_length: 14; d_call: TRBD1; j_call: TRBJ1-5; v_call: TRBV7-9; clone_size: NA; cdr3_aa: CASSSRDSNQPQHF; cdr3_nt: TGTGCCAGCAGCTCCCGGGACAGTAATCAGCCCCAGCATTTT
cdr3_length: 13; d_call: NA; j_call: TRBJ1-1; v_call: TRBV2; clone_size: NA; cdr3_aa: CASSDQGNTEAFF; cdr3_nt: TGTGCCAGCAGTGATCAGGGGAACACTGAAGCTTTCTTT
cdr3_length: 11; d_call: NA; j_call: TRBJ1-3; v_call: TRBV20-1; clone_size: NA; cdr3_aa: CSARVGNTIYF; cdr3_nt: TGCAGTGCTAGAGTAGGAAACACCATATATTTT
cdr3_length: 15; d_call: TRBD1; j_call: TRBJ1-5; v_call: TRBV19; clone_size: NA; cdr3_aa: CASSIDRGFDQPQHF; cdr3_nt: TGTGCCAGTAGTATTGACAGGGGGTTCGATCAGCCCCAGCATTTT
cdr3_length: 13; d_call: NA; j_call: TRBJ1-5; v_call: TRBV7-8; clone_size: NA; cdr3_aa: CASSFGGFQPQHF; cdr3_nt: TGTGCCAGCAGCTTCGGGGGTTTTCAGCCCCAGCATTTT
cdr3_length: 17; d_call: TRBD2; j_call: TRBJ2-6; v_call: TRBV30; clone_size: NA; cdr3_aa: CAWSVWGGSRGANVLTF; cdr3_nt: TGTGCCTGGAGTGTATGGGGGGGTAGCCGTGGGGCCAACGTCCTGACTTTC
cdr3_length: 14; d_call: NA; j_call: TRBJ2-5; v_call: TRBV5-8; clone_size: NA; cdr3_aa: CASSFWGLEETQYF; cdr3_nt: TGTGCCAGCAGCTTCTGGGGGCTGGAAGAGACCCAGTACTTC
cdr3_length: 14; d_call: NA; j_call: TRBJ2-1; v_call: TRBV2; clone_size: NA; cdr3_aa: CATRTSRADNEQFF; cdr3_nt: TGTGCCACCAGAACCTCCAGGGCGGACAATGAGCAGTTCTTC
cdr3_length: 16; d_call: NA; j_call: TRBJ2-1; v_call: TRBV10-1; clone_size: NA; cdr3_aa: CASSETGDSSYNEQFF; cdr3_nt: TGCGCCAGCAGTGAGACCGGGGATAGCTCCTACAATGAGCAGTTCTTC
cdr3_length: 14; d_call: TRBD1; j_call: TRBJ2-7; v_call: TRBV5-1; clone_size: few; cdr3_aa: CASGAGTGGAEQYF; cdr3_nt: TGCGCCAGCGGGGCTGGGACAGGGGGCGCCGAGCAGTACTTC
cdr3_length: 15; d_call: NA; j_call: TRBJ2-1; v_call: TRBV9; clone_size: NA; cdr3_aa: CASSAFTGHYNEQFF; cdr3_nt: TGTGCCAGCAGCGCGTTTACAGGGCATTACAATGAGCAGTTCTTC
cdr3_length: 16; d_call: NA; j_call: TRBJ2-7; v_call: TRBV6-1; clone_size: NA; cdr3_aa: CASSVEFGQSWYEQYF; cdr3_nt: TGTGCCAGCAGTGTTGAGTTTGGACAGTCGTGGTACGAGCAGTACTTC
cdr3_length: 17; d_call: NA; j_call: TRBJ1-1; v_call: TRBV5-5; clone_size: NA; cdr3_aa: CASSLSRGTALNTEAFF; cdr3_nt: TGTGCCAGCAGCTTGTCTCGGGGAACGGCCCTCAACACTGAAGCTTTCTTT
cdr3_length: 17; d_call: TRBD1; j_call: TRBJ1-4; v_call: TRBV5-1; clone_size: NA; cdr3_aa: CASSSGGTDSSNEKLFF; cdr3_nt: TGCGCCAGCAGCTCAGGAGGGACAGACAGTTCCAATGAAAAACTGTTTTTT
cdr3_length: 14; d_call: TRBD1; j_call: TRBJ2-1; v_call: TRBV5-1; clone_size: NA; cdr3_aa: CASSLGQGKNEQFF; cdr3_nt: TGCGCCAGCAGCTTAGGACAGGGTAAAAATGAGCAGTTCTTC
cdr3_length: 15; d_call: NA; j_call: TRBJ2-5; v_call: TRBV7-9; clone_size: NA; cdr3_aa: CASSPGTLRRETQYF; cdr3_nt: TGTGCCAGCAGCCCTGGGACACTAAGAAGGGAGACCCAGTACTTC
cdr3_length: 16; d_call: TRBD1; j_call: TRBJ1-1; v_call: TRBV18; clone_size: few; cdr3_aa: CASSPRTGRGNTEAFF; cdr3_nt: TGTGCCAGCTCACCCCGGACAGGGAGGGGGAACACTGAAGCTTTCTTT
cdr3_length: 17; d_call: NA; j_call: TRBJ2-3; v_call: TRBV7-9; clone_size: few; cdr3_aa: CASSSNPGGLVTDTQYF; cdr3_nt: TGTGCCAGCAGCTCTAATCCGGGGGGCCTGGTGACAGATACGCAGTATTTT
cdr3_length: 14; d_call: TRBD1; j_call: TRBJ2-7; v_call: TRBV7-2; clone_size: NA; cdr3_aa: CASSPGTGGYEQYF; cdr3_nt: TGTGCCAGCAGCCCTGGGACAGGGGGCTACGAGCAGTACTTC
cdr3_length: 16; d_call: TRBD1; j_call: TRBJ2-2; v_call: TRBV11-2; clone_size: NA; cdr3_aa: CASSGRGTVPTGELFF; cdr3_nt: TGTGCCAGCAGCGGACGAGGGACAGTTCCCACCGGGGAGCTGTTTTTT
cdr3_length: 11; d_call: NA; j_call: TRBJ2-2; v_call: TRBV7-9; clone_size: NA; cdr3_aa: CASTAAGELFF; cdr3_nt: TGTGCCAGCACCGCGGCCGGGGAGCTGTTTTTT
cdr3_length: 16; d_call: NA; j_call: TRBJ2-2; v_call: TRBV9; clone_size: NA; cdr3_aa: CASSVDRTANTGELFF; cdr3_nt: TGTGCCAGCAGCGTAGACAGGACAGCGAACACCGGGGAGCTGTTTTTT
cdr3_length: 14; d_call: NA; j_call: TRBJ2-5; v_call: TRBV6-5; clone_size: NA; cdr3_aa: CASSFRQWQETQYF; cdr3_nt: TGTGCCAGCAGTTTTCGACAATGGCAAGAGACCCAGTACTTC
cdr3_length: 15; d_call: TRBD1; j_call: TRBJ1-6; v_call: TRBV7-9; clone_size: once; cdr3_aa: CASSLRGTGDSPLHF; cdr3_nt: TGTGCCAGCAGCTTGCGGGGGACAGGAGATTCACCCCTCCACTTT
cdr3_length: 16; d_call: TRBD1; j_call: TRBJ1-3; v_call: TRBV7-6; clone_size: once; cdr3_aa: CASSLVGTGNGNTIYF; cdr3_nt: TGTGCCAGCAGCTTAGTGGGGACAGGGAATGGAAACACCATATATTTT
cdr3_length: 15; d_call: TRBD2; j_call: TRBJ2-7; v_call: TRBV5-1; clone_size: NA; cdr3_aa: CASSSLAGGTYEQYF; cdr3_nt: TGCGCCAGCAGCTCCCTAGCGGGGGGGACCTACGAGCAGTACTTC
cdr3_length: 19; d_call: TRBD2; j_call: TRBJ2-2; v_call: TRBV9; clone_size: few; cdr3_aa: CASSVDRGGFFMDTGELFF; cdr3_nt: TGTGCCAGCAGCGTAGATCGGGGGGGTTTTTTTATGGACACCGGGGAGCTGTTTTTT
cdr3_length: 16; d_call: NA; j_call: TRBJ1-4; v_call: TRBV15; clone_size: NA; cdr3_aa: CATSRERGATNEKLFF; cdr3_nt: TGTGCCACCAGCAGAGAACGGGGAGCAACTAATGAAAAACTGTTTTTT
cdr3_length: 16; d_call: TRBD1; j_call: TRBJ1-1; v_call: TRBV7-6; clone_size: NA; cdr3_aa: CASSLGQGMFSSEAFF; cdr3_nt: TGTGCCAGCAGCTTGGGACAGGGTATGTTCAGCTCTGAAGCTTTCTTT
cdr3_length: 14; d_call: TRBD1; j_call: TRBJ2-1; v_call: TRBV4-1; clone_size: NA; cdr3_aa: CASSQPGGRNEQFF; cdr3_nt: TGCGCCAGCAGCCAACCAGGGGGCCGCAATGAGCAGTTCTTC
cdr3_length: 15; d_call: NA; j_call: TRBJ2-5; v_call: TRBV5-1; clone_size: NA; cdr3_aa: CASSPTTASRETQYF; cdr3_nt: TGCGCCAGCAGCCCAACGACAGCCTCCCGAGAGACCCAGTACTTC
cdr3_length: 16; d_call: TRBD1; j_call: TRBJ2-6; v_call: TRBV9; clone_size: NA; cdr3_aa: CASSGGGTAGANVLTF; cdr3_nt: TGTGCCAGCAGCGGAGGGGGCACAGCTGGGGCCAACGTCCTGACTTTC
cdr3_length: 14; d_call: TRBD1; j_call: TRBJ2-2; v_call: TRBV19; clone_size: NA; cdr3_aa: CASTGQANTGELFF; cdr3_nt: TGTGCCAGTACTGGACAGGCGAACACCGGGGAGCTGTTTTTT
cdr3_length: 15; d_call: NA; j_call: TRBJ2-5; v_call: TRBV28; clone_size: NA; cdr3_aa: CASSSLQGMAETQYF; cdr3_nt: TGTGCCAGCAGCTCTCTACAGGGTATGGCGGAGACCCAGTACTTC
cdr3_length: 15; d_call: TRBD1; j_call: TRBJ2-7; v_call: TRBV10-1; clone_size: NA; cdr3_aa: CASSETGTGSYEQYF; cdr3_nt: TGCGCCAGCAGTGAAACCGGGACAGGGTCCTACGAGCAGTACTTC
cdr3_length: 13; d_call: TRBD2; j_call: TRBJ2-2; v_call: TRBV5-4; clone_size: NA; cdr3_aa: CASSFGGIGELFF; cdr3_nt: TGTGCCAGCAGCTTCGGGGGGATCGGGGAGCTGTTTTTT
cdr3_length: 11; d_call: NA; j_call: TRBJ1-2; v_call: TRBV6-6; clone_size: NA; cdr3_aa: CASTGGYGYTF; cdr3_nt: TGTGCCAGCACGGGAGGATATGGCTACACCTTC
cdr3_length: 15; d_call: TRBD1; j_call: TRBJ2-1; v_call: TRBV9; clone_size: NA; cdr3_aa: CASSSSGTGANEQFF; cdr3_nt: TGTGCCAGCAGTTCTTCCGGGACAGGGGCCAATGAGCAGTTCTTC
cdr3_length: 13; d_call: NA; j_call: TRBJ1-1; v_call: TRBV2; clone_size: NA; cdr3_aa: CASSETWTSEAFF; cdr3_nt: TGTGCCAGCAGTGAAACCTGGACTAGTGAAGCTTTCTTT
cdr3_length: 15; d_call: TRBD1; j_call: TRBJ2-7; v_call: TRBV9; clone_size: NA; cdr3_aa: CASSGRDRGIYEQYF; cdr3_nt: TGTGCCAGCAGCGGAAGGGACAGGGGTATCTACGAGCAGTACTTC
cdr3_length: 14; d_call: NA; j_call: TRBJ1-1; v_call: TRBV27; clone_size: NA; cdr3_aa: CASSSTGLATEAFF; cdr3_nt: TGTGCCAGCAGTTCCACAGGGCTGGCGACTGAAGCTTTCTTT
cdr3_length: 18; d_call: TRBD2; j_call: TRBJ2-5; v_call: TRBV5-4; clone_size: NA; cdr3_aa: CASSSTGIPTSGEETQYF; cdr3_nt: TGTGCCAGCAGCTCGACAGGGATCCCTACTAGCGGGGAAGAGACCCAGTACTTC
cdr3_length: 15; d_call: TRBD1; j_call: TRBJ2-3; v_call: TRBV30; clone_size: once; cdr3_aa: CAWSGAGGASDTQYF; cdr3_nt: TGTGCCTGGAGCGGGGCAGGGGGCGCTTCAGATACGCAGTATTTT